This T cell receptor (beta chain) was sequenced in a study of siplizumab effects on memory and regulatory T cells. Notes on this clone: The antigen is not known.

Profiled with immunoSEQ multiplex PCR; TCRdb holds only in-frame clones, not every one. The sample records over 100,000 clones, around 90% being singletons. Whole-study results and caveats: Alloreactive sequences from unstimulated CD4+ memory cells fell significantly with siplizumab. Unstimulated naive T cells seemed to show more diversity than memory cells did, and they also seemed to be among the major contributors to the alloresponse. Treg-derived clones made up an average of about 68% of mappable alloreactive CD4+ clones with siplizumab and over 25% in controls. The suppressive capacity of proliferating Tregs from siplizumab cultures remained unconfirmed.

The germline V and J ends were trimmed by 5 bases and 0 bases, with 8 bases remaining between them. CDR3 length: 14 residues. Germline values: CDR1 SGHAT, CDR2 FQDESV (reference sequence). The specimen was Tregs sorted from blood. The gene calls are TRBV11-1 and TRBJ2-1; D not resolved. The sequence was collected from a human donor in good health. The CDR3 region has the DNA TGTGCCAGCAGCCGCCTGGTCTCCTACAATGAGCAGTTCTTC. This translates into CASSRLVSYNEQFF.